This T cell receptor beta chain is from a study of radiation and T cells in renal cell carcinoma. The sample's time point: blood 4 weeks post-SBRT, at nephrectomy. The treatment was: 15 Gy SBRT to primary tumor, nephrectomy 4 weeks later. Serial blood draws occurred at baseline and 2 and 4 weeks post-SBRT. The tumor was a clear cell renal cell carcinoma. With respect to this clone: Its cognate antigen is unknown.

V gave up 2 bases and J gave up 6 bases; unmatched junction bases: 4. This CDR3 comprises 15 residues. Germline values: CDR1 SGHTA, CDR2 FQGNSA. Overall study findings and caveats: Without pretreatment biopsies, baseline tumor clonotype presence was undetermined. From baseline, blood top tumor clonotypes peaked at 2 weeks post-radiation.

Clones were read by immunoSEQ multiplex PCR, and TCRdb kept only the in-frame ones, dropping some. The sample lists tens of thousands of clones; around 85% were seen once. The chain couples TRBV7-2 to TRBJ2-2, with 9 bases that match TRBD2. The sequence was collected from a man between 60 and 70 years old with renal cell carcinoma. Here the sequenced sample was blood, taken from a patient whose treatment included radiotherapy and nephrectomy. CDR3 nucleotides: TGTGCCAGCAGCTTACGCGGGAGGGGCCCCGGGGAGCTGTTTTTT. It specifies CASSLRGRGPGELFF.